The 23 T cell receptor beta chains presented below share a single source sample, sequenced in a study of OX40 agonist ivuxolimab in advanced cancers. Sequencing used immunoSEQ multiplex PCR; TCRdb keeps in-frame clones, though not all of them. The sample lists roughly 34,000 clones, around 74% occurring once. The sample in question was CD4+ or CD8+ T cells sorted from blood, obtained in a trial of the OX40 agonist ivuxolimab. The source is an adult with an advanced solid tumor such as melanoma, head and neck, liver or kidney cancer.

In this sample, this clone turned up a few times. This chain joins TRBV9 and TRBJ1-2; D might be TRBD1 (5 bases). The CDR3 length is 12 residues. V was cut by 3 bases and J by 5 bases, with 8 bases left in between. Germline V lookup: CDR1 SGDLS, CDR2 YYNGEE. The CDR3 DNA reads TGTGCCAGCAGCGGACAGAGTTATGGCTACACCTTC. It yields the protein CASSGQSYGYTF.

The rearrangement joins TRBV6-1 to TRBJ1-2; D is ambiguous. Germline CDR1 MNHNS, CDR2 SASEGT. The CDR3 totals 14 residues. The V end lost 2 bases, the J end lost 6 bases, and 13 bases lay between the germline ends. CDR3 nucleotides: TGTGCCAGCAGTGAATTAGGTCAGATCGATGGCTACACCTTC. Protein: CASSELGQIDGYTF.

The V gene is TRBV13, the J gene TRBJ1-3; D not certain. Between the trimmed V and J ends, which lost 1 base and 4 bases, there was a span of 8 bases. The length of the CDR3 is 14 residues. Germline V lookup: CDR1 PRHDT, CDR2 FYEKMQ (reference sequence). The CDR3 spells CASSLARGGNTIYF. The CDR3 DNA reads as TGTGCCAGCAGCTTAGCCAGAGGCGGAAACACCATATATTTT.

V and J are TRBV5-5 and TRBJ1-1; tentative D call: TRBD1 (5 bases). V lost 3 bases and J 6 bases, leaving 12 bases between the germline ends. Germline V gene data show CDR1 as SGHKS and CDR2 as YYEKEE (reference sequence). This CDR3 contains 13 residues. The CDR3 spells CASSYSDRSEAFF. Here the CDR3 DNA reads TGTGCCAGCAGCTACTCAGACAGATCTGAAGCTTTCTTT.

The rearrangement joins TRBV2 to TRBJ1-2; 8 nucleotides agree with TRBD1. After removal of 8 bases from V and 0 bases from J, the junction contained 2 bases not matched to a gene. CDR3 length: 13 residues. Germline CDR1 SNHLY, CDR2 FYNNEI. The CDR3 spells CASRTGSNYGYTF. The DNA of the CDR3 is TGTGCCAGCCGGACAGGGTCTAACTATGGCTACACCTTC.

This chain links TRBV7-8 with TRBJ2-5; TRBD2 matches 9 bases. This CDR3 has 13 residues. V gave up 3 bases and J gave up 4 bases; unmatched junction bases: 0. The germline V gene encodes CDR1 SGHVS and CDR2 FQNEAQ. The DNA of the CDR3 is TGTGCCAGCAGCTTGACTAGCGGAGAGACCCAGTACTTC. This sequence encodes CASSLTSGETQYF.

By frequency in the sample, this clone is medium-sized. The CDR3 loop is CSVGSGEDSEQFF. CDR3 coding DNA: TGCAGCGTTGGTTCTGGGGAAGATAGTGAGCAGTTCTTC. The rearrangement links TRBV29-1 to TRBJ2-1; D call uncertain. Germline V CDR1 and CDR2: SQVTM, ANQGSEA. This CDR3 is 13 amino acids long. V shed 4 bases and J shed 9 bases, with 16 bases lying between them.

This clone was observed a few times. The genes are TRBV5-1 and TRBJ2-1; tentatively, D is TRBD1 (5 bases). V was trimmed by 7 bases and J by 5 bases, leaving 10 bases between them. CDR1 is SGHRS, CDR2 YFSETQ, per germline. The CDR3 is 12 amino acids. In DNA, the CDR3 is TGCGCCAGCCGACAGTCAAACAATGAGCAGTTCTTC. This sequence encodes CASRQSNNEQFF.

The chain uses TRBV5-1 and TRBJ1-2, with no clear D. This CDR3 spans 14 amino acids. CDR1 is SGHRS and CDR2 is YFSETQ in the germline V gene. Trimming stripped 0 bases from V and 4 bases from J, with 10 bases between. Here the CDR3 DNA reads TGCGCCAGCAGCTTGGCCCGGCAGCTCTATGGCTACACCTTC. Amino acids: CASSLARQLYGYTF.

The gene calls are TRBV6-1 and TRBJ1-6; 8 bases are a match to TRBD1. Germline trimming cut 4 bases from V and 8 bases from J; bases unmatched to any gene: 7. CDR3 length: 15 residues. The germline V gene has CDR1 MNHNS and CDR2 SASEGT. The DNA for the CDR3 is TGTGCCAGCAGTGGGGGTACCAGGGGGCATTCACCCCTCCACTTT. This encodes CASSGGTRGHSPLHF.

This chain connects TRBV7-2 to TRBJ1-2; possibly TRBD1 for D (5 bases). Per the germline V gene, CDR1 is SGHTA and CDR2 is FQGNSA. CDR3 size: 15 residues. V dropped 0 bases and J dropped 1 base, with 9 bases sitting between them. The DNA for the CDR3 is TGTGCCAGCAGCTTAGCGTTTGGGGGTAACTATGGCTACACCTTC. Translation: CASSLAFGGNYGYTF.

The rearrangement joins TRBV6-6 to TRBJ1-1, with TRBD1 matching over 8 bases. Trimming at V came to 6 bases and at J to 7 bases, leaving 7 bases not matched to a gene. CDR3 length equals 13 residues. The germline V gene encodes CDR1 MNHNY and CDR2 SVGAGI (reference sequence). The CDR3 nucleotides are TGTGCCAGCAGCCTCCCAGGGGGCCGTGAAGCTTTCTTT. This sequence encodes CASSLPGGREAFF.

This clone was observed a handful of times. The chain couples TRBV18 to TRBJ1-1; D gene unclear. V lost 3 bases and J 6 bases, leaving 17 bases between the germline ends. Germline V lookup: CDR1 KGHSH, CDR2 LQKENI. The CDR3 is 15 amino acids. The CDR3 coding sequence is TGTGCCAGCTCACCGGACTATCCCAGTGTCGCTGAAGCTTTCTTT. As protein: CASSPDYPSVAEAFF.

J is TRBJ2-3 and V is TRBV5-1; 11 bases match TRBD2. J gave up 2 bases and V 6 bases, and 8 bases lay outside the gene matches. The CDR3 covers 16 residues. Germline-derived CDR1 and CDR2 are SGHRS and YFSETQ. This chain's CDR3 is CASTETSGGLTDTQYF. As DNA, the CDR3 is TGCGCCAGCACCGAAACTAGCGGGGGCCTCACAGATACGCAGTATTTT.

This clone was seen a single time. V is TRBV11-2 and J is TRBJ1-2, with D hard to call. With 0 bases removed from V and 1 base from J, the gap between germline ends came to 6 bases. This CDR3 spans 14 amino acids. Germline CDR1 SGHAT, CDR2 FQNNGV. The CDR3 DNA reads TGTGCCAGCAGCTTAGAACGGATTAACTATGGCTACACCTTC. It codes for CASSLERINYGYTF.

The V gene is TRBV28, the J gene TRBJ2-7, with D tentatively TRBD2 (7 bases). The V and J ends lost 2 bases and 6 bases respectively, with 11 bases between them. CDR1 is MDHEN, CDR2 SYDVKM, per germline. This CDR3 is built from 13 residues. CDR3 sequence reads: CASSLEGGIEQYF. The CDR3 DNA sequence: TGTGCCAGCAGTTTAGAGGGGGGGATCGAGCAGTACTTC.

This clone has a handful of counts. The chain joins TRBV19 to TRBJ1-5; TRBD1 is a possible D gene (5 bases). The germline V gene has CDR1 LNHDA and CDR2 SQIVND (reference sequence). The CDR3 runs to 14 residues. V was pared by 0 bases and J by 4 bases, with 7 bases between. This chain's CDR3 is CASSIDRVNQPQHF. As DNA, the CDR3 is TGTGCCAGTAGTATAGACAGGGTAAATCAGCCCCAGCATTTT.

The J gene is TRBJ1-2, the V gene TRBV19, with 8 positions matching TRBD1. The CDR3 covers 15 residues. CDR1 is LNHDA and CDR2 is SQIVND in the germline V gene (reference sequence). V shed 3 bases and J 2 bases; nucleotides not matched to a gene: 5. CDR3 DNA: TGTGCCAGTAGTATCCCATGGGACAGGAACTATGGCTACACCTTC. This codes for CASSIPWDRNYGYTF.

The genes are TRBV11-3 and TRBJ2-1; no reliable D call. CDR3 length: 15 residues. Trimming removed 1 base from V and 2 bases from J, with 9 bases in between. Germline assignment: CDR1 SGHNT and CDR2 YENEEA. CDR3 in amino acids: CASSLGKGAYNEQFF. CDR3 DNA sequence: TGTGCCAGCAGCTTAGGAAAGGGCGCCTACAATGAGCAGTTCTTC.

This chain uses TRBV9 with TRBJ2-3; D is unclear. The CDR3 contains 13 residues. V was trimmed by 6 bases and J by 0 bases, leaving 8 bases between them. CDR1 and CDR2 from the germline V gene are SGDLS and YYNGEE. CDR3 protein: CASTVTSTDTQYF. Written as DNA, the CDR3 is TGTGCCAGCACGGTAACTAGCACAGATACGCAGTATTTT.

V and J are TRBV9 and TRBJ2-2, with D uncertain. The CDR3 contains 12 residues. Trimming removed 0 bases from V and 7 bases from J, with 4 bases in between. CDR1 is SGDLS and CDR2 is YYNGEE in the germline V gene. The CDR3 nucleotides are TGTGCCAGCAGCGTAGAAGTCGGGGAGCTGTTTTTT. The encoded protein is CASSVEVGELFF. The entire variable domain, with the rest obtained from reference TRBV9 and TRBJ2-2, is as follows: DSGVTQTPKHLITATGQRVTLRCSPRSGDLSVYWYQQSLDQGLQFLIQYYNGEERAKGNILERFSAQQFPDLHSELNLSSLELGDSALYFCASSVEVGELFFGEGSRLTVL.

The chain employs TRBV5-5 and TRBJ1-5, with unresolved D. Trimming took off 0 bases at V and 1 base at J, with 5 bases between the two ends. CDR1 SGHKS and CDR2 YYEKEE come from the germline V gene (reference sequence). There are 14 residues in the CDR3. The CDR3 bases are TGTGCCAGCAGCTTGGGACCCAGCAATCAGCCCCAGCATTTT. This codes for CASSLGPSNQPQHF.

The chain uses TRBV6-5 and TRBJ2-4; D is possibly TRBD1 (5 bases). The CDR3 is 13 residues long. V gave up 0 bases and J gave up 9 bases, with 9 bases separating them. Germline-derived CDR1 and CDR2 are MNHEY and SVGAGI. CDR3 sequence: CASSYSGEGIQYF. DNA of the CDR3: TGTGCCAGCAGTTACTCAGGGGAAGGCATTCAGTACTTC.